The 25 T cell receptor beta chains listed next were all sequenced from one sample in a study of cytomegalovirus exposure and HLA in healthy donors. PCR primers comprised 60 Vbeta and 13 Jbeta primers. Sequencing used immunoSEQ multiplex PCR; TCRdb keeps in-frame clones, though not all of them. The data contain roughly 100,000 clones, 10% to 15% of them singletons. Source material: PBMCs. These receptors all stem from a middle-aged man in good health and CMV-seropositive.

The chain recombines TRBV9 with TRBJ2-7; 7 nucleotides align to TRBD2. Germline CDR1 is SGDLS and CDR2 is YYNGEE. The CDR3 runs 16 residues. After removal of 3 bases from V and 5 bases from J, the junction contained 14 bases not matched to a gene. CDR3 sequence reads: CASSELPAGDVDEQYF. DNA for the CDR3: TGTGCCAGCAGCGAACTGCCGGCGGGAGATGTCGACGAGCAGTACTTC.

The table lists this clone with a few counts. The chain joins TRBV29-1 to TRBJ1-2; 9 bases fit TRBD1. This CDR3 is built from 14 residues. With 5 bases clipped from V and 0 bases from J, the junction kept 4 bases outside the gene matches. Germline CDR1 reads SQVTM; CDR2 reads ANQGSEA. CDR3 coding DNA: TGCAGCGTTCCGGGACAGGGAGCTAACTATGGCTACACCTTC. Its translation is CSVPGQGANYGYTF. The full variable domain, its missing parts supplied by reference TRBV29-1 and TRBJ1-2, is SAVISQKPSRDICQRGTSLTIQCQVDSQVTMMFWYRQQPGQSLTLIATANQGSEATYESGFVIDKFPISRPNLTFSTLTVSNMSPEDSSIYLCSVPGQGANYGYTFGSGTRLTVV.

The chain joins TRBV19 to TRBJ2-3; perhaps TRBD1 as D (5 bases). The CDR3 runs to 9 residues. V lost 9 bases and J 9 bases, leaving 7 bases between the germline ends. The germline V gene encodes CDR1 LNHDA and CDR2 SQIVND (reference sequence). The chain's CDR3 is CARAGTQYF. The CDR3 nucleotides read TGTGCCAGAGCAGGGACGCAGTATTTT.

This clone was counted a few times. The same CDR3 arises from other DNA sequences in this sample as well. This chain uses TRBV9 with TRBJ2-5; 16 nucleotides align to TRBD2. V shed 2 bases, J shed 2 bases, and the junction held 3 bases outside the gene matches. CDR3 length: 17 residues. Germline V CDR1 and CDR2: SGDLS, YYNGEE. In nucleotides, the CDR3 is TGTGCCAGCAGCGTGGGACTAGCGGGAGGGGGACAAGAGACCCAGTACTTC. It is translated as CASSVGLAGGGQETQYF.

This chain uses TRBV7-9 with TRBJ1-2; D ambiguous. V lost 4 bases to trimming and J lost 2 bases, with 8 bases between them. Germline V gene lookup returns CDR1 SEHNR and CDR2 FQNEAQ (reference sequence). The CDR3 sequence is 13 residues long. The CDR3 nucleotides are TGTGCCAGCAGCTCTACAGAAAACTATGGCTACACCTTC. Protein sequence: CASSSTENYGYTF.

The CDR3, as DNA: TGTGCCTGGAGTGTGGGAAGCGGGAGCATAAATGAGCAGTTCTTC. Its protein product is CAWSVGSGSINEQFF. V is TRBV30 and J is TRBJ2-1, with 8 bases lining up with TRBD2. From germline, CDR1 is GTSNPN and CDR2 SVGIG (reference sequence). Losses at the gene ends were 0 bases for V and 7 bases for J; bases not matched to a gene: 8. There are 15 residues in the CDR3.

This chain links TRBV29-1 with TRBJ2-7; 12 bases are shared with TRBD2. The germline CDR1 and CDR2 sequences are SQVTM and ANQGSEA. The CDR3 extends over 14 amino acids. Trimming removed 5 bases from V and 4 bases from J; junction bases left unmatched: 6. The CDR3 loop reads CSVQRTSGTYEQYF. The DNA of the CDR3 is TGCAGCGTTCAGAGGACTAGCGGGACATACGAGCAGTACTTC.

This clone has more than one count but fewer than ten. The V call is TRBV11-2, the J call TRBJ2-1; 10 bases are shared with TRBD2. V trimming: 7 bases; J trimming: 6 bases; junction bases outside the gene matches: 12. CDR1 and CDR2 (germline): SGHAT, FQNNGV. The CDR3 consists of 16 residues. CDR3 nucleotide sequence: TGTGCCAGCACCATCCCTTCCAGCGGGAGGGTCAATGAGCAGTTCTTC. This gives the protein CASTIPSSGRVNEQFF.

This clone showed up just a few times. This sequence joins TRBV15 and TRBJ2-1; D gene unclear. The CDR3 totals 17 residues. The V gene's germline CDR1 is LNHNV and CDR2 YYDKDF (reference sequence). V lost 0 bases and J lost 2, with 14 bases in between. The CDR3, as DNA: TGTGCCACCAGCAGAGATCGAGGCGAGCTTGCCTACAATGAGCAGTTCTTC. This gives the protein CATSRDRGELAYNEQFF.

CDR3 protein: CALGLAPSGATDTQYF. CDR3 coding DNA: TGTGCCTTAGGACTAGCGCCCAGTGGGGCCACAGATACGCAGTATTTT. The chain couples TRBV30 to TRBJ2-3; 9 positions match TRBD2. V trimming: 7 bases; J trimming: 2 bases; junction bases outside the gene matches: 13. CDR3 size: 16 residues. Germline assignment: CDR1 GTSNPN and CDR2 SVGIG (reference sequence).

This clone was counted between two and nine times. The chain carries TRBV28 and TRBJ1-5; TRBD1 matches at 8 bases. Germline trimming cut 9 bases from V and 2 bases from J; bases unmatched to any gene: 9. Looked up from germline, CDR1 is MDHEN and CDR2 is SYDVKM. CDR3 size: 15 residues. As DNA, the CDR3 is TGTGCCAGTCGCTTCTCGGACAGGGGCAATCAGCCCCAGCATTTT. Its protein is CASRFSDRGNQPQHF. The full variable domain, with the rest looked up from reference TRBV28 and TRBJ1-5, is DVKVTQSSRYLVKRTGEKVFLECVQDMDHENMFWYRQDPGLGLRLIYFSYDVKMKEKGDIPEGYSVSREKKERFSLILESASTNQTSMYLCASRFSDRGNQPQHFGDGTRLSIL.

The V gene is TRBV4-1, the J gene TRBJ1-5; D possibly corresponds to TRBD1 (6 bases). Trimming left V 6 bases short and J 8 bases short, with 23 bases between. The CDR3 is made up of 16 amino acids. CDR1 and CDR2 from the germline V gene are MGHRA and YSYEKL. The CDR3 loop is CASRSSRATGLEPQHF. Written as DNA, the CDR3 is TGCGCCAGCAGGTCTTCAAGGGCCACAGGGTTGGAGCCCCAGCATTTT.

DNA for the CDR3: TGTGCCATCAAGGGACTAGCGGGCGAAGGAATCCACAATGAGCAGTTCTTC. Translated: CAIKGLAGEGIHNEQFF. The gene calls are TRBV10-3 and TRBJ2-1; 12 nucleotides align to TRBD2. The CDR3 is made up of 17 amino acids. The V segment lost 7 bases and the J segment 5 bases; nucleotides outside the gene matches: 12. Germline assignment: CDR1 ENHRY and CDR2 SYGVKD.

As concerns this clone: This CDR3 is also generated by other DNA sequences in the sample. The rearrangement joins TRBV19 to TRBJ2-7, with D tentatively TRBD1 (6 bases). Trimming shortened V by 3 bases and J by 4 bases, and 10 bases separated the two germline ends. Germline V gene lookup returns CDR1 LNHDA and CDR2 SQIVND (reference sequence). The CDR3 has 13 amino acids. Here the CDR3 DNA reads TGTGCCAGTAGTATCGGCCAGGGGTACGAGCAGTACTTC. This sequence encodes CASSIGQGYEQYF.

J is TRBJ1-1 and V is TRBV2; weak D call: TRBD1 (6 bases). The length of the CDR3 is 14 residues. Looked up from germline, CDR1 is SNHLY and CDR2 is FYNNEI. Trimming took off 4 bases at V and 11 bases at J, with 20 bases between the two ends. The CDR3 DNA sequence: TGTGCCAGCAGTGCTCAGGGGTATAGGGGTTGGGCTTTCTTT. This encodes CASSAQGYRGWAFF.

This clone was counted between two and nine times. As DNA, the CDR3 is TGTGCCAGCAGCTTCGACAGGGTTCAGCTATCCTACGAGCAGTACTTC. It is translated as CASSFDRVQLSYEQYF. The V gene is TRBV7-6, the J gene TRBJ2-7; 7 bases are shared with TRBD1. Germline loops: CDR1 SGHVS, CDR2 FNYEAQ. The CDR3 totals 16 residues. The ends lost 3 bases at V and 1 base at J; junction bases unmatched: 9.

This clone was recorded a few times. This chain uses TRBV5-1 with TRBJ2-7; TRBD1 is a possible D gene (6 bases). The CDR3 is made up of 15 amino acids. V was trimmed by 3 bases and J by 0 bases, leaving 13 bases between them. Germline CDR1 is SGHRS and CDR2 is YFSETQ. The CDR3 DNA is TGCGCCAGCAGCTCGCTAGGGGGTAGCTCCTACGAGCAGTACTTC. Residues: CASSSLGGSSYEQYF. Based on the CDR3 plus reference TRBV5-1 and TRBJ2-7, the full variable domain is KAGVTQTPRYLIKTRGQQVTLSCSPISGHRSVSWYQQTPGQGLQFLFEYFSETQRNKGNFPGRFSGRQFSNSRSEMNVSTLELGDSALYLCASSSLGGSSYEQYFGPGTRLTVT.

This clone has just a few counts. This chain links TRBV5-1 with TRBJ2-5; D is perhaps TRBD2 (5 bases). V lost 1 base, J lost 5 bases, and 9 bases lay in between. The CDR3 has 13 amino acids. Per germline, CDR1 SGHRS and CDR2 YFSETQ. Written as DNA, the CDR3 is TGCGCCAGCAGCTTGTCCCGCGGGGAGACCCAGTACTTC. Protein sequence: CASSLSRGETQYF.

The V gene is TRBV6-5, the J gene TRBJ2-7, with 13 bases identical to TRBD2. In germline, CDR1 is MNHEY, CDR2 SVGAGI. The trim removed 4 bases at V and 7 bases at J, leaving 10 bases unmatched. CDR3 length: 16 residues. The CDR3 nucleotides read TGTGCCAGCAGTTCGACTGGACTAGCGGGAGTGAGGGAGCAGTACTTC. It codes for CASSSTGLAGVREQYF.

The chain carries TRBV18 and TRBJ2-5; the D gene is possibly TRBD1 (5 bases). Germline-derived CDR1 and CDR2 are KGHSH and LQKENI. The V end lost 6 bases, the J end lost 3 bases, and 35 bases lay between the germline ends. The CDR3 is 21 residues long. CDR3 nucleotide sequence: TGTGCCAGCTCGCTTCAGGGTTCGGGTGGATCACGCACGAGACGCAAAGAGACCCAGTACTTC. It encodes CASSLQGSGGSRTRRKETQYF.

The chain has TRBV10-3 and TRBJ2-7, with TRBD2 matching 7 bases. V was clipped by 6 bases and J by 1 base; unmatched bases: 6. The CDR3 has 14 residues. From germline, CDR1 is ENHRY and CDR2 SYGVKD. CDR3 bases: TGTGCCATCAGAAGACTAGCTAGGTCCTACGAGCAGTACTTC. Its translation is CAIRRLARSYEQYF.

This clone has just a few counts. The chain combines TRBV9 with TRBJ2-7; 11 nucleotides agree with TRBD1. Germline CDR1 SGDLS, CDR2 YYNGEE. V shed 7 bases, J shed 3 bases, and the junction held 9 bases outside the gene matches. This CDR3 is 15 amino acids long. CDR3 in DNA: TGTGCCAGCTCCCTGGGGGGGACAGGGGGCTACGAGCAGTACTTC. This codes for CASSLGGTGGYEQYF. Together with reference TRBV9 and TRBJ2-7, the CDR3 gives the full variable domain: DSGVTQTPKHLITATGQRVTLRCSPRSGDLSVYWYQQSLDQGLQFLIQYYNGEERAKGNILERFSAQQFPDLHSELNLSSLELGDSALYFCASSLGGTGGYEQYFGPGTRLTVT.

This clone occurred a few times. The chain has TRBV5-1 and TRBJ1-1; no clear D gene. The ends were cut back, 4 bases at V and 0 bases at J, with 10 bases in the middle. The CDR3 has 14 residues. In germline, CDR1 is SGHRS, CDR2 YFSETQ. The CDR3 nucleotides read TGCGCCAGCAGCGTTGGAGGCATGAACACTGAAGCTTTCTTT. It codes for CASSVGGMNTEAFF.

In this sample, this clone turned up a few times. The DNA for the CDR3 is TGTGCCAGCAGTGAAGGCGGGTTAAGCACAGATACGCAGTATTTT. Protein: CASSEGGLSTDTQYF. The gene calls are TRBV2 and TRBJ2-3, with D perhaps TRBD2 (5 bases). Trimming took 1 base from V and 0 from J, leaving 8 bases between them. The CDR3 consists of 15 residues. CDR1 is SNHLY and CDR2 is FYNNEI in the germline V gene.

The table lists this clone with a few counts. The chain recombines TRBV7-8 with TRBJ1-5; TRBD1 matches 12 bases. From germline, CDR1 is SGHVS and CDR2 FQNEAQ. This CDR3 has 18 residues. The V and J ends lost 5 bases and 2 bases, in that order; junction bases with no gene match: 10. CDR3 in DNA: TGTGCCAGCAGCCATTTGAGGGACAGGGGGCCGGGCAATCAGCCCCAGCATTTT. This encodes CASSHLRDRGPGNQPQHF. The complete variable domain, with remaining parts taken from reference TRBV7-8 and TRBJ1-5, reads GAGVSQSPRYKVAKRGQDVALRCDPISGHVSLFWYQQALGQGPEFLTYFQNEAQLDKSGLPSDRFFAERPEGSVSTLKIQRTQQEDSAVYLCASSHLRDRGPGNQPQHFGDGTRLSIL.